This entry features one T cell receptor (beta chain) sequence. Its specificity is unknown. This sample is drawn from a study of Ad26.COV2.S vaccination and SARS-CoV-2 variants. Study-level background: Ad26.COV2.S, an intramuscular injection, was given once or twice 56 days apart. General study points: Responses of spike-specific T cells (both CD8+ and CD4+) reportedly showed substantial breadth after vaccination. Vaccine and placebo groups showed comparable non-spike TCR breadth.

Sample treatment: 15 to 20 received Ad26.COV2.S at low or high dose, single or two shots; about five received placebo; per-sample allocation not given. Day 63 after the first vaccine or placebo injection was the time point for sampling. The individual, an adult aged 18-55 years, was a donor in Boston. Assay: immunoSEQ multiplex PCR; the TCRdb copy retains only in-frame clones and omits some. The data show around 320,000 clones, around four fifths seen once. CDR1 MNHEY and CDR2 SMNVEV come from the germline V gene (reference sequence). CDR3 length: 16 residues. Trimming shortened V by 3 bases and J by 6 bases, and 18 bases separated the two germline ends.

This receptor was taken from a person between 18 and 65 years old who received the Ad26.COV2.S COVID-19 vaccine or a placebo. The V gene is TRBV27, the J gene TRBJ2-1; tentatively, D is TRBD1 (6 bases). The input for sequencing was peripheral blood, taken in a trial of Ad26.COV2.S vaccine versus placebo. The CDR3 coding sequence is TGTGCCAGCAGTTTGTATCAGGGGCGGACCTCCAATGAGCAGTTCTTC. This sequence encodes CASSLYQGRTSNEQFF.